These 27 T cell receptor beta chains originate from one sample sequenced in a study of OX40 agonist ivuxolimab in advanced cancers. Measured with immunoSEQ multiplex PCR; TCRdb has only the in-frame clones, and not every one. The sample contains 25,000 to 35,000 clones, about 90% of which appear only once. Sequenced here: CD4+ or CD8+ T cells sorted from blood, sampled in a trial of the OX40 agonist ivuxolimab. These TCRs come from an adult with an advanced solid tumor such as melanoma, head and neck, liver or kidney cancer.

This clone was detected only once. The chain couples TRBV9 to TRBJ2-3; 9 bases agree with TRBD1. The V segment lost 0 bases and the J segment 2 bases; nucleotides outside the gene matches: 7. Germline CDR1 and CDR2: SGDLS and YYNGEE. There are 17 residues in the CDR3. CDR3 nucleotides: TGTGCCAGCAGCGTAGACGAGACAGGGGGATACACAGATACGCAGTATTTT. Protein product: CASSVDETGGYTDTQYF.

The V gene is TRBV28, the J gene TRBJ1-5; TRBD1 matches 9 bases. V lost 10 bases and J lost 0; bases outside the gene matches: 22. The CDR3 runs 20 residues. The germline V gene has CDR1 MDHEN and CDR2 SYDVKM. In DNA, the CDR3 is TGTGCCACCCAAAGGGGTTGGGGACAGGGTGGCTACTATAGCAATCAGCCCCAGCATTTT. This gives the protein CATQRGWGQGGYYSNQPQHF.

This chain links TRBV5-3 with TRBJ2-1; 9 bases line up with TRBD2. TRBV5-3 is marked as an open reading frame, function uncertain. The ends lost 2 bases at V and 7 bases at J; junction bases unmatched: 4. The length of the CDR3 is 14 residues. CDR3 sequence: CARSFSGSGNEQFF. Here the CDR3 DNA reads TGTGCCAGAAGCTTTAGCGGGAGTGGGAATGAGCAGTTCTTC.

The rearrangement links TRBV28 to TRBJ1-1; possibly TRBD1 for D (6 bases). V was pared by 6 bases and J by 3 bases, with 17 bases between. CDR1 and CDR2 (germline): MDHEN, SYDVKM. The CDR3 has 15 residues. The CDR3 protein is CASSRLQGAYTEAFF. DNA of the CDR3: TGTGCCAGCAGCCGACTACAGGGCGCCTACACTGAAGCTTTCTTT.

This clone was seen a handful of times. The rearrangement joins TRBV7-2 to TRBJ1-5; 8 bases are a match to TRBD1. Trimming cost V 5 bases and J 3 bases; bases outside gene matches: 9. The germline gives CDR1 SGHTA, CDR2 FQGNSA. CDR3 length: 16 amino acids. CDR3: CASSTPGTGPNQPQHF. The CDR3 region has the DNA TGTGCCAGCAGCACTCCCGGGACAGGTCCCAATCAGCCCCAGCATTTT.

V and J are TRBV29-1 and TRBJ2-7; D not resolved. The germline V and J ends were trimmed by 7 bases and 5 bases, with 12 bases remaining between them. The germline gives CDR1 SQVTM, CDR2 ANQGSEA. The CDR3 consists of 11 residues. CDR3 sequence (DNA): TGCAGCGGTGGGCAGCTGAACGAGCAGTACTTC. Translating gives CSGGQLNEQYF.

The chain joins TRBV7-9 to TRBJ2-2; D is undetermined. This CDR3 has 12 amino acids. Germline V gene sequence: CDR1 SEHNR, CDR2 FQNEAQ (reference sequence). Deletions cut 7 bases from V and 6 bases from J, with 9 bases between. Here the CDR3 reads CASTLLPGELFF. The CDR3 DNA reads as TGTGCCAGCACCTTGCTCCCCGGGGAGCTGTTTTTT. Filled out from reference TRBV7-9 and TRBJ2-2, the complete variable domain reads DTGVSQNPRHKITKRGQNVTFRCDPISEHNRLYWYRQTLGQGPEFLTYFQNEAQLEKSRLLSDRFSAERPKGSFSTLEIQRTEQGDSAMYLCASTLLPGELFFGEGSRLTVL.

This chain links TRBV15 with TRBJ2-7; no reliable D call. The V end lost 0 bases, the J end lost 9 bases, and 15 bases lay between the germline ends. Per the germline V gene, CDR1 is LNHNV and CDR2 is YYDKDF (reference sequence). CDR3 length: 14 amino acids. Written as DNA, the CDR3 is TGTGCCACCAGCAGAGAAGGCGGAGCTTCTGCGCAGTACTTC. Translation: CATSREGGASAQYF.

The CDR3 spells CASSEAPSTGHEQYF. The CDR3 DNA reads as TGTGCCAGCAGTGAAGCGCCCTCGACAGGGCACGAGCAGTACTTC. The chain uses TRBV2 and TRBJ2-7, with TRBD1 matching over 7 bases. The junction had 7 bases not matched to a gene; V was cut back by 0 bases and J by 5 bases. This CDR3 region has 15 residues. Germline V gene lookup returns CDR1 SNHLY and CDR2 FYNNEI.

The chain couples TRBV6-4 to TRBJ2-3, with TRBD2 identical over 14 bases. The CDR3 has 16 amino acids. Germline lookup yields CDR1 MRHNA and CDR2 SNTAGT. V shed 8 bases, J shed 3 bases, and the junction held 7 bases outside the gene matches. CDR3 DNA: TGTGCCAGCCGTCGAGGGACTAGCGGGAGTACAGATACGCAGTATTTT. Protein: CASRRGTSGSTDTQYF.

This chain connects TRBV19 to TRBJ2-7, with 13 bases lining up with TRBD2. Germline CDR1 is LNHDA and CDR2 is SQIVND (reference sequence). J was trimmed by 2 bases and V by 5 bases; bases with no gene match: 3. The CDR3 covers 15 residues. The CDR3 nucleotides are TGTGCCAGTAGTCCCGGACTAGCGGGGGCCTACGAGCAGTACTTC. Protein sequence: CASSPGLAGAYEQYF. Full variable domain (missing parts from reference TRBV19 and TRBJ2-7): DGGITQSPKYLFRKEGQNVTLSCEQNLNHDAMYWYRQDPGQGLRLIYYSQIVNDFQKGDIAEGYSVSREKKESFPLTVTSAQKNPTAFYLCASSPGLAGAYEQYFGPGTRLTVT.

The rearrangement uses TRBV10-3 and TRBJ1-3; D gene unclear. This CDR3 contains 14 residues. From germline, CDR1 is ENHRY and CDR2 SYGVKD. V was cut by 1 base and J by 0 bases, with 4 bases left in between. CDR3 loop: CAISELDSGNTIYF. Written as DNA, the CDR3 is TGTGCCATCAGTGAGTTGGACTCTGGAAACACCATATATTTT.

The chain couples TRBV7-2 to TRBJ1-4; 7 nucleotides match TRBD1. The V segment lost 1 base and the J segment 6 bases; nucleotides outside the gene matches: 5. CDR1 SGHTA and CDR2 FQGNSA come from the germline V gene. This CDR3 contains 15 residues. CDR3 coding DNA: TGTGCCAGCAGCTTAGAGATTGGACAGGATGAAAAACTGTTTTTT. Translation gives CASSLEIGQDEKLFF.

There are a few counts of this clone. This rearrangement joins TRBV29-1 to TRBJ2-3; the D is unclear. CDR1 is SQVTM and CDR2 is ANQGSEA in the germline V gene. With 5 bases removed from V and 6 bases from J, the gap between germline ends came to 6 bases. The CDR3 length is 10 residues. CDR3 sequence: CSVWWDTQYF. CDR3 nucleotide sequence: TGCAGCGTTTGGTGGGATACGCAGTATTTT.

This chain joins TRBV4-3 and TRBJ2-7; D not resolved. V shed 0 bases and J shed 3 bases, with 9 bases lying between them. There are 14 residues in the CDR3. Germline CDR1 reads LGHNA; CDR2 reads YSLEER. The CDR3 DNA sequence: TGCGCCAGCAGCCAAGAGGAACGGAGCTACGAGCAGTACTTC. Its translation is CASSQEERSYEQYF.

The chain employs TRBV28 and TRBJ2-7; D is uncertain. CDR1 and CDR2 (germline): MDHEN, SYDVKM. The CDR3 is 17 residues long. V lost 4 bases and J lost 5, with 24 bases in between. For the CDR3, the DNA is TGTGCCAGCAGTTCCCCAACCCCGGACCACATGGGCCACGAGCAGTACTTC. Translation gives CASSSPTPDHMGHEQYF.

The V and J genes are TRBV9 and TRBJ1-5; D gene unclear. The CDR3 has 14 residues. V lost 4 bases, J lost 4 bases, and 12 bases lay in between. Germline CDR1 is SGDLS and CDR2 is YYNGEE. Written as DNA, the CDR3 is TGTGCCAGCAGCCCCGGTTGGGTGAATCAGCCCCAGCATTTT. Translation: CASSPGWVNQPQHF.

The chain employs TRBV5-4 and TRBJ1-2; TRBD1 aligns across 12 bases. Per the germline V gene, CDR1 is SGHNT and CDR2 is YYREEE (reference sequence). The CDR3 runs to 14 residues. After removal of 4 bases from V and 6 bases from J, the junction contained 4 bases not matched to a gene. In DNA form, the CDR3 reads TGTGCCAGCAGCGGGGGACAGGGGGCCGATGGCTACACCTTC. Its protein is CASSGGQGADGYTF.

The rearrangement links TRBV2 to TRBJ2-5; D is uncertain. The V gene's germline CDR1 is SNHLY and CDR2 FYNNEI. The V end was cut by 4 bases, the J end by 2 bases, with 5 bases between. The CDR3 length is 12 residues. The CDR3 DNA sequence: TGTGCCAGCAGTGTGGGGCAAGAGACCCAGTACTTC. It specifies CASSVGQETQYF.

V gene TRBV10-3 combines with J gene TRBJ1-5; 7 bases match TRBD1. The CDR3 covers 14 residues. CDR1 and CDR2 from the germline V gene are ENHRY and SYGVKD. V shed 2 bases and J 9 bases; nucleotides not matched to a gene: 7. CDR3 nucleotides: TGTGCCATCAGTGAGAGTCCAGGGGGGGTGCCCCAGCATTTT. It encodes CAISESPGGVPQHF.

The chain has TRBV7-9 and TRBJ2-2; 8 bases agree with TRBD1. CDR3 length equals 16 residues. V was clipped by 7 bases and J by 1 base; unmatched bases: 8. CDR1 and CDR2 from the germline V gene are SEHNR and FQNEAQ (reference sequence). The CDR3 nucleotides are TGTGCCAGCAACGTTATAACAGGGGGGAACACCGGGGAGCTGTTTTTT. It yields the protein CASNVITGGNTGELFF.

Sample share makes this clone medium-sized. Other DNA sequences within the sample encode an identical CDR3. The rearrangement links TRBV5-1 to TRBJ2-7; D is possibly TRBD1 or TRBD2 (5 bases each). The germline CDR1 and CDR2 sequences are SGHRS and YFSETQ. Trimming took off 3 bases at V and 2 bases at J, with 12 bases between the two ends. The CDR3 runs to 14 residues. As DNA, the CDR3 is TGCGCCAGCAGCTCCGGGACCCTCACCTACGAGCAGTACTTC. Residues: CASSSGTLTYEQYF.

This rearrangement joins TRBV7-6 to TRBJ2-7, with 9 bases aligning to TRBD2. Germline V gene sequence: CDR1 SGHVS, CDR2 FNYEAQ. The CDR3 extends over 16 amino acids. Unmatched junction bases numbered 7, after V lost 1 base and J lost 3 bases. The CDR3 loop is CASSLGLSGSVYEQYF. The CDR3, as DNA: TGTGCCAGCAGCTTAGGCCTTAGCGGGAGTGTCTACGAGCAGTACTTC.

This chain joins TRBV28 and TRBJ1-1; D unclear. Looked up from germline, CDR1 is MDHEN and CDR2 is SYDVKM. The CDR3 extends over 12 amino acids. The V gene lost 3 bases and the J gene lost 2 bases, with 4 bases spanning the gap. The CDR3 DNA reads TGTGCCAGCAGTTTGGTTAACACTGAAGCTTTCTTT. Protein product: CASSLVNTEAFF. The full variable domain, rest sourced from reference TRBV28 and TRBJ1-1, is DVKVTQSSRYLVKRTGEKVFLECVQDMDHENMFWYRQDPGLGLRLIYFSYDVKMKEKGDIPEGYSVSREKKERFSLILESASTNQTSMYLCASSLVNTEAFFGQGTRLTVV.

V usage is TRBV4-1 and J usage is TRBJ2-1; D possibly corresponds to TRBD2 (6 bases). The length of the CDR3 is 15 residues. Trimming removed 2 bases at V and 8 bases at J, with 16 bases between. Germline V gene sequence: CDR1 MGHRA, CDR2 YSYEKL. The CDR3 spells CASSQRERAPDEQFF. The CDR3 DNA reads TGCGCCAGCAGCCAAAGGGAGCGGGCCCCCGATGAGCAGTTCTTC.

This chain connects TRBV7-2 to TRBJ2-1; D is uncertain. The CDR3 sequence is 15 residues long. Trimming took off 1 base at V and 1 base at J, with 8 bases between the two ends. Germline CDR1 SGHTA, CDR2 FQGNSA. The CDR3 region is CASSLGPDSYNEQFF. The CDR3 region has the DNA TGTGCCAGCAGCTTAGGGCCCGATTCCTACAATGAGCAGTTCTTC.

The chain is built from TRBV9 and TRBJ2-7; 8 bases map to TRBD2. This CDR3 has 16 amino acids. Germline CDR1 is SGDLS and CDR2 is YYNGEE. After removal of 3 bases from V and 3 bases from J, the junction contained 11 bases not matched to a gene. CDR3 coding DNA: TGTGCCAGCAGCGGCCCGGGACTAGGTATCGGCTACGAGCAGTACTTC. This encodes CASSGPGLGIGYEQYF.